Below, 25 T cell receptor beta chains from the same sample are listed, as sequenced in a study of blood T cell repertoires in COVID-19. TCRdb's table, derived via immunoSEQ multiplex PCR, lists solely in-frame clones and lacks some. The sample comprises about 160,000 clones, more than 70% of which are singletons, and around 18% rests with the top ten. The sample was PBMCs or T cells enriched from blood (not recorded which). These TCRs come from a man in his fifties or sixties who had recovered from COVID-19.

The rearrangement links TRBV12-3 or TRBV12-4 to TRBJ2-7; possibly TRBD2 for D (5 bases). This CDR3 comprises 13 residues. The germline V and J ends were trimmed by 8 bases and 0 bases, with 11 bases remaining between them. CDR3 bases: TGTGCCAGCGGGAGTTCAAGCTCCTACGAGCAGTACTTC. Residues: CASGSSSSYEQYF.

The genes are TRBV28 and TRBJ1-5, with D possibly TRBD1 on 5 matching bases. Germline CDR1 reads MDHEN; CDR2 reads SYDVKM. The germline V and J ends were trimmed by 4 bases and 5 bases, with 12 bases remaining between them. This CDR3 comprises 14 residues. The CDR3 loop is CASSSDRYDQPQHF. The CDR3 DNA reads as TGTGCCAGCAGTTCCGACAGATATGATCAGCCCCAGCATTTT.

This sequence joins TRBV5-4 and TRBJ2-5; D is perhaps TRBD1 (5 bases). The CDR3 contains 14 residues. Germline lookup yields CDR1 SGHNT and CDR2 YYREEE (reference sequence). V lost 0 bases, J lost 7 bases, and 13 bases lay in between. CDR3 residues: CASSLAGSKRTQYF. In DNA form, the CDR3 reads TGTGCCAGCAGCTTGGCAGGGTCCAAGAGGACCCAGTACTTC.

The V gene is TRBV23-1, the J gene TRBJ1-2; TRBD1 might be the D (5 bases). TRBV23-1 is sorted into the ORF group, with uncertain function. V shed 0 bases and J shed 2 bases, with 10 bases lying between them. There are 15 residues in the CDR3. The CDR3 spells CASSQSNAGNYGYTF. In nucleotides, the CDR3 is TGCGCCAGCAGTCAATCGAATGCAGGGAACTATGGCTACACCTTC.

The CDR3 spells CASHSGRASTDTQYF. CDR3 in DNA: TGTGCCAGCCATAGCGGGAGAGCGAGCACAGATACGCAGTATTTT. The V and J genes are TRBV10-3 and TRBJ2-3; TRBD2 matches 9 bases. The germline CDR1 and CDR2 sequences are ENHRY and SYGVKD. With 10 bases clipped from V and 0 bases from J, the junction kept 8 bases outside the gene matches. This CDR3 has 15 amino acids.

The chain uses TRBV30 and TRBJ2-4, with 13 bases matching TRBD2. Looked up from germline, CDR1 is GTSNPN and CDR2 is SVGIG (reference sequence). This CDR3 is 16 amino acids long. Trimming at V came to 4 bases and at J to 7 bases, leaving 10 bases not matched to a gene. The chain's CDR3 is CAWKTSGGAWGNIQYF. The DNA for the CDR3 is TGTGCCTGGAAAACTAGCGGGGGGGCCTGGGGGAACATTCAGTACTTC.

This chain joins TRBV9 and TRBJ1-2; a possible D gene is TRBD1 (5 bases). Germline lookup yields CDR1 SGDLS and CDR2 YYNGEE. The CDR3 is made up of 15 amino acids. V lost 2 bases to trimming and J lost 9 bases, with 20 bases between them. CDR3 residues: CASSVTGGDPGRYTF. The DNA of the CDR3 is TGTGCCAGCAGCGTTACCGGGGGGGACCCTGGTCGCTACACCTTC. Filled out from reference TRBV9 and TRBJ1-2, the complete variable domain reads DSGVTQTPKHLITATGQRVTLRCSPRSGDLSVYWYQQSLDQGLQFLIQYYNGEERAKGNILERFSAQQFPDLHSELNLSSLELGDSALYFCASSVTGGDPGRYTFGSGTRLTVV.

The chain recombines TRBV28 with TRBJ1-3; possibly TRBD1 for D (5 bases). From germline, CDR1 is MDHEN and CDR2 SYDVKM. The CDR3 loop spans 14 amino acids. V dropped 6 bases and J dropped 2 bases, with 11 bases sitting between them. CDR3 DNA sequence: TGTGCCAGCAGCCGACAGACCGCTGGAAACACCATATATTTT. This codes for CASSRQTAGNTIYF. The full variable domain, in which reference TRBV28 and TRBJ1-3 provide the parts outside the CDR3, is DVKVTQSSRYLVKRTGEKVFLECVQDMDHENMFWYRQDPGLGLRLIYFSYDVKMKEKGDIPEGYSVSREKKERFSLILESASTNQTSMYLCASSRQTAGNTIYFGEGSWLTVV.

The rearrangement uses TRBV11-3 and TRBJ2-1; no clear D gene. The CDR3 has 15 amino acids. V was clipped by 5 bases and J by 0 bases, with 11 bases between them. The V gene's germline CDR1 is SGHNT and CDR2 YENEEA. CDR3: CASSPTQRSYNEQFF. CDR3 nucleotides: TGTGCCAGCAGCCCGACTCAACGCTCCTACAATGAGCAGTTCTTC.

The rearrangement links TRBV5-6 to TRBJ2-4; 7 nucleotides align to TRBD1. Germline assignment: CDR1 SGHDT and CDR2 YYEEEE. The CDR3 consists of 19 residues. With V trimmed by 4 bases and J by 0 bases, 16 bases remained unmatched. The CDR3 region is CASSTTKTGTALAKNIQYF. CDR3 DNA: TGTGCCAGCAGCACAACAAAAACGGGGACAGCCCTAGCCAAAAACATTCAGTACTTC.

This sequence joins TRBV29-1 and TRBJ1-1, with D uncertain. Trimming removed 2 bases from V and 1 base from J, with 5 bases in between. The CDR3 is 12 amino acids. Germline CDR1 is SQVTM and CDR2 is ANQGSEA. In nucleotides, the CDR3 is TGCAGCGTTGAAAGAGAGAACACTGAAGCTTTCTTT. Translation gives CSVERENTEAFF.

This CDR3 reads CASSERLAGSGGELFF. CDR3 bases: TGTGCCAGCAGTGAGCGACTAGCGGGTTCCGGCGGGGAGCTGTTTTTT. The chain carries TRBV2 and TRBJ2-2, with 10 bases lining up with TRBD2. CDR3 size: 16 residues. V lost 3 bases to trimming and J lost 7 bases; unmatched junction nucleotides: 8. CDR1 is SNHLY and CDR2 is FYNNEI in the germline V gene.

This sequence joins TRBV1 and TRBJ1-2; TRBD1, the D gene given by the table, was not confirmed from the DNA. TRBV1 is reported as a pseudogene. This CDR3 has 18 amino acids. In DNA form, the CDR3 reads TGCACCAGCAGCCAAGATCGGGGAGAGGGGGAAGCTAACTATGGCTACACCTTC. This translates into CTSSQDRGEGEANYGYTF.

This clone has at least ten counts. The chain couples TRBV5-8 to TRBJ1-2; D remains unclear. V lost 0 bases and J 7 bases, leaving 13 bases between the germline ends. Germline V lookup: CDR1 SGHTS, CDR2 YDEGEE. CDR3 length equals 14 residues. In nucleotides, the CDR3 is TGTGCCAGCAGCTTGGTGGAGAAGGCTGGTGGCTACACCTTC. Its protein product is CASSLVEKAGGYTF.

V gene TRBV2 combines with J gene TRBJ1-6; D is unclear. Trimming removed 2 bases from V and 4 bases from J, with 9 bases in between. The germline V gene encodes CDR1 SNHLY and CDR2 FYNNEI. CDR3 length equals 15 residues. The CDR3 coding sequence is TGTGCCAGCAGTGAACCAGGAGGATATAATTCACCCCTCCACTTT. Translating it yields CASSEPGGYNSPLHF.

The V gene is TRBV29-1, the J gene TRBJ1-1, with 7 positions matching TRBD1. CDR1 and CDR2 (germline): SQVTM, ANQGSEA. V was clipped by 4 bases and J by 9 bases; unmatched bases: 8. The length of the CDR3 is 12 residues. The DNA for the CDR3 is TGCAGCGTTGTTTCGGGGACAGATCAAGCTTTCTTT. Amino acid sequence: CSVVSGTDQAFF.

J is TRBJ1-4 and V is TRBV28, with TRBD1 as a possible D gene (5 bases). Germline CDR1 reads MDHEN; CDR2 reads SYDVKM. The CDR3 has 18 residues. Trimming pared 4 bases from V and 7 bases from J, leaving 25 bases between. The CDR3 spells CASSSSGGLGWVFEKLFF. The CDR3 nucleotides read TGTGCCAGCAGTTCCTCCGGGGGGTTGGGTTGGGTTTTTGAAAAACTGTTTTTT. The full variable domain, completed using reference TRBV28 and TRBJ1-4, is DVKVTQSSRYLVKRTGEKVFLECVQDMDHENMFWYRQDPGLGLRLIYFSYDVKMKEKGDIPEGYSVSREKKERFSLILESASTNQTSMYLCASSSSGGLGWVFEKLFFGSGTQLSVL.

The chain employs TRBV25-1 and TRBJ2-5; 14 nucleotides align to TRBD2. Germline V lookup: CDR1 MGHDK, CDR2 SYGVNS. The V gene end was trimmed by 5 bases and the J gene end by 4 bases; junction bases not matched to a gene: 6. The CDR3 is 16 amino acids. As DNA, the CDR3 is TGTGCCAGCAGTCCTAGACTAGCGGGAGGGGGAGAGACCCAGTACTTC. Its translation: CASSPRLAGGGETQYF.

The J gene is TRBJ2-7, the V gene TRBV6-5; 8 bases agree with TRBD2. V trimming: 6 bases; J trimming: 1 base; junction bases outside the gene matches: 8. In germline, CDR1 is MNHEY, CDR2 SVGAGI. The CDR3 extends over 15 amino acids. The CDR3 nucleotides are TGTGCCAGCAGCCGCGGGGGGCTGGGATCCTACGAGCAGTACTTC. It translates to CASSRGGLGSYEQYF.

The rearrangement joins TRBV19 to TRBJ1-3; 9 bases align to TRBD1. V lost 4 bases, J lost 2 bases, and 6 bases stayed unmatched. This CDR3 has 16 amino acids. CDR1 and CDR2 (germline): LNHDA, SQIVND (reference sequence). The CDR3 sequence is CASSRDRVTAGNTIYF. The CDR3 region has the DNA TGTGCCAGTAGTAGGGACAGGGTTACTGCTGGAAACACCATATATTTT.

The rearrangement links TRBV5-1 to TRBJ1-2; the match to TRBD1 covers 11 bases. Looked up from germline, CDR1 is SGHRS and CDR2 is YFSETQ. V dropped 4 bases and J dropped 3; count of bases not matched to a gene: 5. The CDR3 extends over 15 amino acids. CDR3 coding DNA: TGCGCCAGCAGCGAACGGGACAGGGGGGACTATGGCTACACCTTC. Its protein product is CASSERDRGDYGYTF.

CDR3 sequence: CASSLGLGADEQFF. The CDR3 region has the DNA TGCGCCAGCAGCTTGGGACTAGGGGCCGATGAGCAGTTCTTC. This rearrangement joins TRBV5-1 to TRBJ2-1; TRBD2 might be the D (6 bases). Germline values: CDR1 SGHRS, CDR2 YFSETQ. V lost 0 bases and J 8 bases, leaving 12 bases between the germline ends. CDR3 length: 14 amino acids. The full variable domain, in which reference TRBV5-1 and TRBJ2-1 provide the parts outside the CDR3, is KAGVTQTPRYLIKTRGQQVTLSCSPISGHRSVSWYQQTPGQGLQFLFEYFSETQRNKGNFPGRFSGRQFSNSRSEMNVSTLELGDSALYLCASSLGLGADEQFFGPGTRLTVL.

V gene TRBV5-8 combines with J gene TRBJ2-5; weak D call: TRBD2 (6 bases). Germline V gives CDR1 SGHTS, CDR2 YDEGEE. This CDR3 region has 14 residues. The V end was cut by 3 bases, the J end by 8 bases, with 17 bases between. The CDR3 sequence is CASSSPRPGGTQYF. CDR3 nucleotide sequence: TGTGCCAGCAGCTCTCCTCGGCCCGGGGGAACCCAGTACTTC.

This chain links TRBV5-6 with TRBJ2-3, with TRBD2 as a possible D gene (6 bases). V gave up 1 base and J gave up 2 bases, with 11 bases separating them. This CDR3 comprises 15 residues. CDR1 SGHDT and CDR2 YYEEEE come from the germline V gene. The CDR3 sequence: CASSLRGWDTDTQYF. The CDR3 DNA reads TGTGCCAGCAGCTTGCGGGGGTGGGACACAGATACGCAGTATTTT.

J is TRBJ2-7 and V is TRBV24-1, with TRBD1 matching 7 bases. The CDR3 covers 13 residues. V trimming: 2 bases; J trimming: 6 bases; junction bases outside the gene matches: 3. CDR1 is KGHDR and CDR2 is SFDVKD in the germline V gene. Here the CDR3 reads CATSDWTGSEQYF. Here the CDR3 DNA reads TGTGCCACCAGTGATTGGACAGGCTCCGAGCAGTACTTC.